A selection of T cell receptor beta chains follows, all from one sample in a study of brain T cells in children with intractable seizures. Here immunoSEQ multiplex PCR was the method, and the copy in TCRdb shows in-frame clones only, minus some. The repertoire has 300,000 to 400,000 clones, over 90% of them found once; the top ten carry approximately 5%. This material consisted of peripheral blood, taken approximately 5 months after surgery. The receptors were gathered from a boy under two years old with tuberous sclerosis and intractable seizures. Each CDR3 is given with its conserved first and last residue. D genes are given only for firm matches. Expanded clones are given a class, and other clones once, few, many or no size at all.

J gene: TRBJ2-7; V gene: TRBV30; D gene: TRBD2; clone size: once; CDR3 protein: CAWASGSSYEQYF; CDR3 DNA: TGTGCCTGGGCTAGCGGATCCTCCTACGAGCAGTACTTC
J gene: TRBJ1-5; V gene: TRBV7-6; D gene: TRBD1; clone size: -; CDR3 protein: CASSDLGTGYNQPQHF; CDR3 DNA: TGTGCCAGCAGCGATCTCGGGACAGGGTATAATCAGCCCCAGCATTTT
J gene: TRBJ1-2; V gene: TRBV3-1/TRBV3-2; D gene: -; clone size: -; CDR3 protein: CASSPGYAKWGTF; CDR3 DNA: TGTGCCAGCAGCCCTGGGTACGCAAAGTGGGGTACCTTC
J gene: TRBJ2-1; V gene: TRBV11-2; D gene: -; clone size: -; CDR3 protein: CASRPAVNNEQFF; CDR3 DNA: TGTGCCAGCAGACCTGCGGTAAACAATGAGCAGTTCTTC
J gene: TRBJ1-4; V gene: TRBV7-9; D gene: -; clone size: -; CDR3 protein: CASSQYRSTNEKLFF; CDR3 DNA: TGTGCCAGCAGTCAATACAGATCAACTAATGAAAAACTGTTTTTT
J gene: TRBJ1-6; V gene: TRBV11-3; D gene: -; clone size: -; CDR3 protein: CASSLSRAGSPLHF; CDR3 DNA: TGTGCCAGCAGCTTATCCAGGGCTGGTTCACCCCTCCACTTT
J gene: TRBJ2-1; V gene: TRBV3-1/TRBV3-2; D gene: -; clone size: -; CDR3 protein: CASSQDVSNEQFF; CDR3 DNA: TGTGCCAGCAGCCAAGATGTATCCAATGAGCAGTTCTTC
J gene: TRBJ2-7; V gene: TRBV7-6; D gene: -; clone size: -; CDR3 protein: CASSPRGVPPYEQYF; CDR3 DNA: TGTGCCAGCAGCCCCCGAGGAGTTCCTCCCTACGAGCAGTACTTC
J gene: TRBJ2-2; V gene: TRBV11-3; D gene: TRBD1; clone size: -; CDR3 protein: CASSSSGTGNTGELFF; CDR3 DNA: TGTGCCAGCAGCTCTTCCGGGACAGGGAACACCGGGGAGCTGTTTTTT
J gene: TRBJ2-7; V gene: TRBV19; D gene: TRBD2; clone size: -; CDR3 protein: CASSIAGTRAYEQYF; CDR3 DNA: TGTGCCAGTAGTATAGCCGGGACTAGAGCCTACGAGCAGTACTTC
J gene: TRBJ2-7; V gene: TRBV6-5; D gene: -; clone size: -; CDR3 protein: CASTPPGSPYEQYF; CDR3 DNA: TGTGCCAGCACCCCCCCCGGGAGCCCCTACGAGCAGTACTTC
J gene: TRBJ2-1; V gene: TRBV30; D gene: TRBD2; clone size: -; CDR3 protein: CAWRFGLAAYNEQFF; CDR3 DNA: TGTGCCTGGAGATTCGGACTAGCAGCCTACAATGAGCAGTTCTTC
J gene: TRBJ1-4; V gene: TRBV10-2; D gene: TRBD1; clone size: once; CDR3 protein: CASRRDRKGEKLFF; CDR3 DNA: TGCGCCAGCCGGAGGGACAGGAAAGGTGAAAAACTGTTTTTT
J gene: TRBJ1-2; V gene: TRBV29-1; D gene: TRBD1; clone size: -; CDR3 protein: CSLDRVNYGYTF; CDR3 DNA: TGCAGCTTGGACAGGGTTAACTATGGCTACACCTTC
J gene: TRBJ2-7; V gene: TRBV5-1; D gene: TRBD2; clone size: -; CDR3 protein: CASSWAGGSYEQYF; CDR3 DNA: TGCGCCAGCAGCTGGGCGGGAGGGTCCTACGAGCAGTACTTC
J gene: TRBJ1-1; V gene: TRBV6-7; D gene: TRBD1; clone size: -; CDR3 protein: CASSNGTDDYTEAFF; CDR3 DNA: TGTGCCAGCAGTAACGGGACAGATGACTACACTGAAGCTTTCTTT
J gene: TRBJ2-7; V gene: TRBV4-1; D gene: -; clone size: -; CDR3 protein: CASSQGRVGYEQYF; CDR3 DNA: TGCGCCAGCAGCCAAGGGCGGGTTGGCTACGAGCAGTACTTC
J gene: TRBJ2-1; V gene: TRBV11-3; D gene: -; clone size: -; CDR3 protein: CASSLPSNWIEQFF; CDR3 DNA: TGTGCCAGCAGCTTACCGAGCAATTGGATTGAGCAGTTCTTC
J gene: TRBJ2-7; V gene: TRBV27; D gene: -; clone size: -; CDR3 protein: CASSKERTASSYEQYF; CDR3 DNA: TGTGCCAGCAGTAAAGAGAGGACGGCGAGCTCCTACGAGCAGTACTTC
J gene: TRBJ2-7; V gene: TRBV28; D gene: -; clone size: -; CDR3 protein: CASSFLSTRSYEQYF; CDR3 DNA: TGTGCCAGCAGTTTTCTATCTACACGCTCCTACGAGCAGTACTTC
J gene: TRBJ1-1; V gene: TRBV28; D gene: TRBD1; clone size: -; CDR3 protein: CASSSNTDRVTEAFF; CDR3 DNA: TGTGCCAGCAGTTCCAATACGGACAGGGTAACTGAAGCTTTCTTT
J gene: TRBJ2-2; V gene: TRBV7-3; D gene: -; clone size: -; CDR3 protein: CASSLGRSDGELFF; CDR3 DNA: TGTGCCAGCAGCTTAGGGCGAAGCGACGGGGAGCTGTTTTTT
J gene: TRBJ2-3; V gene: TRBV5-1; D gene: TRBD2; clone size: -; CDR3 protein: CASSLEGLAGGLDTQYF; CDR3 DNA: TGCGCCAGCAGCTTGGAAGGACTAGCGGGAGGGCTGGATACGCAGTATTTT
J gene: TRBJ2-7; V gene: TRBV14; D gene: TRBD1; clone size: -; CDR3 protein: CASSQDRGWDRGSYEQYF; CDR3 DNA: TGTGCCAGCAGCCAAGACCGGGGTTGGGACAGGGGTTCCTACGAGCAGTACTTC
J gene: TRBJ1-2; V gene: TRBV5-4; D gene: TRBD1; clone size: -; CDR3 protein: CASSTRDSYYGYTF; CDR3 DNA: TGTGCCAGCAGCACCCGGGACAGCTACTATGGCTACACCTTC
J gene: TRBJ2-1; V gene: TRBV6-5; D gene: -; clone size: -; CDR3 protein: CASSHILVPNEQFF; CDR3 DNA: TGTGCCAGCAGCCACATACTAGTCCCCAATGAGCAGTTCTTC
J gene: TRBJ2-5; V gene: TRBV7-7; D gene: -; clone size: -; CDR3 protein: CASSPSPRSQETQYF; CDR3 DNA: TGTGCTAGCAGCCCGTCCCCAAGGTCCCAAGAGACCCAGTACTTC
J gene: TRBJ2-1; V gene: TRBV3-1/TRBV3-2; D gene: TRBD2; clone size: once; CDR3 protein: CASSLGLAGAGKYSYNEQFF; CDR3 DNA: TGTGCCAGCAGCCTCGGACTAGCGGGCGCGGGGAAGTACTCCTACAATGAGCAGTTCTTC
J gene: TRBJ1-1; V gene: TRBV14; D gene: -; clone size: once; CDR3 protein: CASSQWTTVEAFF; CDR3 DNA: TGTGCCAGCAGCCAATGGACGACAGTTGAAGCTTTCTTT
J gene: TRBJ2-1; V gene: TRBV5-3; D gene: -; clone size: -; CDR3 protein: CARSLPGVSSYNEQFF; CDR3 DNA: TGTGCCAGAAGCTTGCCTGGGGTCAGCTCCTACAATGAGCAGTTCTTC
J gene: TRBJ2-7; V gene: TRBV27; D gene: -; clone size: -; CDR3 protein: CASSRPGSEQYF; CDR3 DNA: TGTGCCAGCAGTCGCCCGGGTTCCGAGCAGTACTTC
J gene: TRBJ2-2; V gene: TRBV4-1; D gene: -; clone size: -; CDR3 protein: CASSQVPEFLTGELFF; CDR3 DNA: TGCGCCAGCAGCCAAGTACCGGAGTTCCTCACCGGGGAGCTGTTTTTT
J gene: TRBJ2-3; V gene: TRBV2; D gene: TRBD2; clone size: -; CDR3 protein: CASSEGSGGYTDTQYF; CDR3 DNA: TGTGCCAGCAGTGAAGGTAGCGGGGGATACACAGATACGCAGTATTTT
J gene: TRBJ1-5; V gene: TRBV6-5; D gene: -; clone size: -; CDR3 protein: CASSYDGTAYQPQHF; CDR3 DNA: TGTGCCAGCAGTTACGATGGGACTGCTTATCAGCCCCAGCATTTT
J gene: TRBJ1-2; V gene: TRBV7-9; D gene: -; clone size: -; CDR3 protein: CASSLATDGYTF; CDR3 DNA: TGTGCCAGCAGCCTGGCGACAGACGGCTACACCTTC
J gene: TRBJ2-1; V gene: TRBV5-1; D gene: TRBD2; clone size: -; CDR3 protein: CASSLALAGVDEQFF; CDR3 DNA: TGCGCCAGCAGCTTGGCCCTAGCGGGAGTCGATGAGCAGTTCTTC